The sequence of this T cell receptor beta chain was determined in a study of T cells in localized non-small cell lung cancer. General study results and limits: Median detection of top 100 tumor clones in adjacent lung was 57 clones. Tumor showed lower T cell clonality than uninvolved adjacent lung, where it was highest. An association was observed between higher blood T cell density and longer overall survival.

Measured with immunoSEQ multiplex PCR; TCRdb has only the in-frame clones, and not every one. The table has about 15,000 clones, around 85% seen once. Regarding this clone: Its antigen is not identified.

Trimming shortened V by 0 bases and J by 3 bases, and 20 bases separated the two germline ends. Germline CDR1 GTSNPN, CDR2 SVGIG (reference sequence). This CDR3 has 17 amino acids. The chain joins TRBV30 to TRBJ1-2; D is unclear. This specimen was peripheral blood, taken before any cancer treatment. The sequence derives from a woman aged 35-70 years with stage I lung adenocarcinoma. The CDR3 loop is CAWSVLILWGADYGYTF. The CDR3, as DNA: TGTGCCTGGAGTGTACTTATTTTATGGGGAGCCGACTATGGCTACACCTTC. The whole variable domain, remainder taken from reference TRBV30 and TRBJ1-2, is SQTIHQWPATLVQPVGSPLSLECTVEGTSNPNLYWYRQAAGRGLQLLFYSVGIGQISSEVPQNLSASRPQDRQFILSSKKLLLSDSGFYLCAWSVLILWGADYGYTFGSGTRLTVV.